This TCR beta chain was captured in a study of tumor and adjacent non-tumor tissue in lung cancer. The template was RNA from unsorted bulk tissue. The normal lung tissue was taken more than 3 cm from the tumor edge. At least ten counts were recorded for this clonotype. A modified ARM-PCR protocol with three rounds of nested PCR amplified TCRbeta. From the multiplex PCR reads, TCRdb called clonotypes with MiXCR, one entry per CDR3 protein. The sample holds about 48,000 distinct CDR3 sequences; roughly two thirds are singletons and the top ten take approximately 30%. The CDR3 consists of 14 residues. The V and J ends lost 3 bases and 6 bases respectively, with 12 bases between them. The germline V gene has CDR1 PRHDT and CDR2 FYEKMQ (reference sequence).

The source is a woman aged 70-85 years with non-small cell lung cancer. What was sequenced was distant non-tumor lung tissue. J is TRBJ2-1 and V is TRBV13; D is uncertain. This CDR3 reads CASSFVGASNEQFF. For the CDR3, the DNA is TGTGCCAGCAGCTTTGTCGGCGCCTCCAATGAGCAGTTCTTC.